This entry lists 10 T cell receptor beta chains sequenced from one sample in a study of immune characterization of retroperitoneal liposarcoma. MiXCR was run by TCRdb on the PCR reads, yielding one entry per CDR3 protein. This sample has roughly 9,800 distinct CDR3 sequences, with around 30% found just once. Input material: tumor tissue. These receptors all come from a male donor with retroperitoneal liposarcoma.

The chain is built from TRBV7-8 and TRBJ2-5; TRBD1 agrees at 7 bases. Germline V lookup: CDR1 SGHVS, CDR2 FQNEAQ. With 4 bases clipped from V and 6 bases from J, the junction kept 8 bases outside the gene matches. This CDR3 contains 14 residues. CDR3 nucleotides: TGTGCCAGCAGCTCCGACAGGGTGGTGAAGACCCAGTACTTC. It translates to CASSSDRVVKTQYF.

The chain employs TRBV11-3 and TRBJ2-2; D is tentatively TRBD1 or TRBD2 (5 bases each). This CDR3 contains 16 residues. Germline CDR1 and CDR2: SGHNT and YENEEA. Between the trimmed V and J ends, which lost 5 bases and 4 bases, there was a span of 17 bases. CDR3 nucleotides: TGTGCCAGCAGCCTAGGGACCGACCAATTCACCGGGGAGCTGTTTTTT. Its translation: CASSLGTDQFTGELFF.

The chain links TRBV6-1 to TRBJ1-6, with D perhaps TRBD1 (6 bases). The CDR3 covers 14 residues. Germline CDR1 MNHNS, CDR2 SASEGT. The V end was cut by 6 bases, the J end by 6 bases, with 12 bases between. The CDR3: CASSSGTSNSPLHF. The CDR3 nucleotides are TGTGCCAGCAGCTCCGGGACAAGTAATTCACCCCTCCACTTT.

This clonotype appeared a few times. The chain couples TRBV6-9 to TRBJ1-1, with D possibly matching TRBD1 (5 bases). The CDR3 contains 14 residues. V lost 6 bases to trimming and J lost 5 bases, with 16 bases between them. The germline gives CDR1 MNHGY, CDR2 SVAAGI. CDR3 in DNA: TGTGCCAGCAGCGTCAGACTGGAGGGGACTGAAGCTTTCTTT. It encodes CASSVRLEGTEAFF.

This chain connects TRBV7-6 to TRBJ2-5, with 11 nucleotides matching TRBD2. J gave up 7 bases and V 4 bases, and 11 bases lay outside the gene matches. Germline V lookup: CDR1 SGHVS, CDR2 FNYEAQ. This CDR3 contains 16 residues. The CDR3: CASSSPRLAGQGTQYF. The CDR3 coding sequence is TGTGCCAGCAGCTCTCCTCGACTAGCGGGGCAGGGGACCCAGTACTTC. The full variable domain, completed using reference TRBV7-6 and TRBJ2-5, is GAGVSQSPRYKVTKRGQDVALRCDPISGHVSLYWYRQALGQGPEFLTYFNYEAQQDKSGLPNDRFSAERPEGSISTLTIQRTEQRDSAMYRCASSSPRLAGQGTQYFGPGTRLLVL.

This clonotype appeared many times. The V gene is TRBV6-1, the J gene TRBJ2-1, with 7 positions matching TRBD2. The J call may be faulty, since TRBJ2-7 better matches the DNA end. Per the germline V gene, CDR1 is MNHNS and CDR2 is SASEGT. The CDR3 has 15 amino acids. The DNA of the CDR3 is TGTGCCAGCAGTGTCGCGGGACTACCAACCTACGAGCAGTACTTC. Its protein product is CASSVAGLPTYEQYF.

This clonotype is classed as medium-sized. V usage is TRBV6-1 and J usage is TRBJ2-6; D not resolved. This CDR3 has 16 residues. V was cut by 1 base and J by 2 bases, with 9 bases left in between. Germline V gene data show CDR1 as MNHNS and CDR2 as SASEGT. The CDR3 region is CASSEEGRAGANVLTF. The DNA of the CDR3 is TGTGCCAGCAGTGAAGAGGGTAGGGCTGGGGCCAACGTCCTGACTTTC.

This clonotype is medium-sized. The CDR3: CASTSGTPNTEAFF. For the CDR3, the DNA is TGTGCCAGCACCAGCGGGACACCCAACACTGAAGCTTTCTTT. The chain couples TRBV6-1 to TRBJ1-1; TRBD1 might be the D (6 bases). Looked up from germline, CDR1 is MNHNS and CDR2 is SASEGT. Trimming took off 7 bases at V and 2 bases at J, with 14 bases between the two ends. CDR3 length: 14 amino acids.

About this clonotype: This may come from a read error, since a much larger clone is one base off. This chain uses TRBV6-1 with TRBJ2-5; no firm D call. The J call could be wrong; TRBJ2-7 is a better fit for the DNA end. Germline lookup yields CDR1 MNHNS and CDR2 SASEGT. The CDR3 runs 16 residues. In DNA form, the CDR3 reads TGTGCCAGCAGTGAAGGAGATGGTAACGACTCCTACGAGCAGTACTTC. Protein: CASSEGDGNDSYEQYF.

The chain has TRBV6-8 and TRBJ1-4; TRBD1 aligns across 8 bases. Germline CDR1 reads MNHGY; CDR2 reads SAAAGT. The CDR3 has 14 residues. Trimming removed 2 bases from V and 11 bases from J; junction bases left unmatched: 7. The CDR3 sequence is CASSYITQGEKLFF. In nucleotides, the CDR3 is TGTGCCAGCAGTTACATCACACAGGGGGAGAAACTGTTTTTT.